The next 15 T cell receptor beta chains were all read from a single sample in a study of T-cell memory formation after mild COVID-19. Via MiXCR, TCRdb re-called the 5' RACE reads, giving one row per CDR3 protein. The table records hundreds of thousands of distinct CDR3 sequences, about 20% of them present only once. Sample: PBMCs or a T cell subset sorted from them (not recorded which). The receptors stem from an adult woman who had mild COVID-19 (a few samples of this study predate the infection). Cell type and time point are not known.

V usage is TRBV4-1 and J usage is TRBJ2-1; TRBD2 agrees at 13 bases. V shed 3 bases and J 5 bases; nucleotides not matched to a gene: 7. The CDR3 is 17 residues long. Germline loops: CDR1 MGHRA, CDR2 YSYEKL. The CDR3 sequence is CASSHLGLAGTNNEQFF. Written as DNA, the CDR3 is TGCGCCAGCAGCCACCTGGGACTAGCGGGGACAAACAATGAGCAGTTCTTC.

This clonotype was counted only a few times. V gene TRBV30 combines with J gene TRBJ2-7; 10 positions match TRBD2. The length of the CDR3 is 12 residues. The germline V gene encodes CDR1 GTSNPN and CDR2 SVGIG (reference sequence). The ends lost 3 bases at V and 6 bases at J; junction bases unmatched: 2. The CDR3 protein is CAWRGTSVEQYF. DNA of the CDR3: TGTGCCTGGAGGGGGACTAGCGTCGAGCAGTACTTC.

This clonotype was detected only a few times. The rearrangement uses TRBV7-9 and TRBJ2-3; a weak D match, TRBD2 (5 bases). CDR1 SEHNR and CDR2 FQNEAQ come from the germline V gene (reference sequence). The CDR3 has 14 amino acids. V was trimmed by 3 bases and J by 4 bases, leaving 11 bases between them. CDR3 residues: CASSLGAGADTQYF. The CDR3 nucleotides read TGTGCCAGCAGCTTGGGAGCCGGGGCAGATACGCAGTATTTT.

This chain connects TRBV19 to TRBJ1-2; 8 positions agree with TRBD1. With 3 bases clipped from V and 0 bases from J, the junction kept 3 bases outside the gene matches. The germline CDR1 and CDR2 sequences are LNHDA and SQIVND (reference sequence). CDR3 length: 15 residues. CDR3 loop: CASSMQGQANYGYTF. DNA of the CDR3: TGTGCCAGTAGTATGCAGGGACAGGCTAACTATGGCTACACCTTC.

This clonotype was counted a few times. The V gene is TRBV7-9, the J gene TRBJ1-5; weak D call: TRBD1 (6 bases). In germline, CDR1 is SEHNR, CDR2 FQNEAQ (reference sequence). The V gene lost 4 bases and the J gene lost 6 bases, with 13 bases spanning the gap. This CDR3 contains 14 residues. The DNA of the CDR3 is TGTGCCAGCAGCTCTCCGGGACACAGTCAGCCCCAGCATTTT. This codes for CASSSPGHSQPQHF.

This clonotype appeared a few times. The CDR3 region has the DNA TGTGCCAGCACCTTCACTAATGAAAAACTGTTTTTT. The encoded protein is CASTFTNEKLFF. The genes are TRBV12-3 or TRBV12-4 and TRBJ1-4, with unresolved D. The V gene lost 7 bases and the J gene lost 2 bases, with 5 bases spanning the gap. This CDR3 is 12 amino acids long.

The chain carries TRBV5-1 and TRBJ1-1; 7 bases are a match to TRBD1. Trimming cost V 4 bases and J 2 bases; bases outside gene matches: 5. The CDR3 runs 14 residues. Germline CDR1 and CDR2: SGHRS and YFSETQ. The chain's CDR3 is CASSQGQSNTEAFF. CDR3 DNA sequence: TGCGCCAGCAGCCAGGGACAGAGTAACACTGAAGCTTTCTTT.

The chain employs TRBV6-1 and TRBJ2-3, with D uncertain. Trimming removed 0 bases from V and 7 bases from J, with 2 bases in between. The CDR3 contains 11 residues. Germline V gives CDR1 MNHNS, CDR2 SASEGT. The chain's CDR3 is CASSEAYTQYF. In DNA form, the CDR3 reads TGTGCCAGCAGTGAAGCGTATACGCAGTATTTT.

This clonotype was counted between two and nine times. This CDR3 is CAIRRAGENQETQYF. In DNA form, the CDR3 reads TGTGCCATCAGGAGAGCGGGGGAAAACCAAGAGACCCAGTACTTC. The chain couples TRBV10-3 to TRBJ2-5; 8 bases match TRBD2. In germline, CDR1 is ENHRY, CDR2 SYGVKD. The CDR3 has 15 amino acids. V shed 6 bases, J shed 0 bases, and the junction held 6 bases outside the gene matches.

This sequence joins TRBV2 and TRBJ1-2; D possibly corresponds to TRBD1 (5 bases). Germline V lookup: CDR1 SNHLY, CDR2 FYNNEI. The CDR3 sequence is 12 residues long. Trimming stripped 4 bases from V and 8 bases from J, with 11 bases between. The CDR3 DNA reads TGTGCCAGCAGTGTATCCAGGGAAGGCTACACCTTC. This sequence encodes CASSVSREGYTF.

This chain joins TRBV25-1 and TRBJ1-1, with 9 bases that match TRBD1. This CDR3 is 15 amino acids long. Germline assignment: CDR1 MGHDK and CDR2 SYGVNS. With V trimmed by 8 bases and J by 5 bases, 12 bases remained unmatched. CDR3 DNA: TGTGCCAGCGGGGCCCCCGGACAGGGGAGGACTGAAGCTTTCTTT. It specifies CASGAPGQGRTEAFF.

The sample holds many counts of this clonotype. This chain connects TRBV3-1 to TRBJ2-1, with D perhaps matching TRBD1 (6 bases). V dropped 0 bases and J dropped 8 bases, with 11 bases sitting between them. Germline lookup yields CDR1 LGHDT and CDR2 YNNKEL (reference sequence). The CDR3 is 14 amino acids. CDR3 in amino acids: CASSQDFRGDEQFF. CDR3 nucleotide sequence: TGTGCCAGCAGCCAAGATTTCAGGGGCGATGAGCAGTTCTTC.

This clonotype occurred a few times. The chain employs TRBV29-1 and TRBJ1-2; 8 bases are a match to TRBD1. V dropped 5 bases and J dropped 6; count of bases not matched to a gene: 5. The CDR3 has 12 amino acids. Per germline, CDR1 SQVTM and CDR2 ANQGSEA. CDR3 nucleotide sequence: TGCAGCGTTTCCTCAGGGGGCCATGGCTACACCTTC. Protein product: CSVSSGGHGYTF.

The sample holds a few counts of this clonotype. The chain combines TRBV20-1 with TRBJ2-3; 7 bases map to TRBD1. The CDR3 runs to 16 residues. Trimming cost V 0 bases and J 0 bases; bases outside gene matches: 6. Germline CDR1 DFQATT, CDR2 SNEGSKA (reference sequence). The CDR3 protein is CSARDRTGSSTDTQYF. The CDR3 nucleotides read TGCAGTGCTAGAGATAGGACAGGATCTAGCACAGATACGCAGTATTTT.

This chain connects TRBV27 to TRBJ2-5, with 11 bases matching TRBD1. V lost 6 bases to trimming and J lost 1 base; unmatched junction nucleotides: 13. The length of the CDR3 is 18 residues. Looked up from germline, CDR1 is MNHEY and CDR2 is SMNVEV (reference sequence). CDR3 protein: CASSPGQGAISGQETQYF. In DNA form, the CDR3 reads TGTGCCAGCAGCCCCGGACAGGGGGCGATCTCCGGCCAAGAGACCCAGTACTTC.